Sequencing of this T cell receptor beta chain was carried out in a study of blood T cell repertoires in COVID-19 (dated by TCRdb to 2020 to 2022). At the level of the whole study: Collaborator samples came from the United States, Italy and Spain and covered acute and convalescent phases of COVID-19. The repertoires were released in a freely available public database meant as a resource for research on the immune response to SARS-CoV-2. Deeply sampled blood TCRbeta repertoires from subjects exposed to, actively infected with, or recovered from COVID-19 were included in the dataset. Where available, HLA class I and class II types were obtained from metadata supplied by the sample provider rather than from assay-based typing. Samples came from the ongoing ImmuneRACE study (first 160 participants) plus 1,254 subjects from 6 global collaborators. A de-identified subject ID, COVID-19 status, age in years and sex were almost always included in the sample metadata. The prospective study material was composed of cDNA or gDNA derived from T cells, B-cell-depleted T cells, or PBMCs. General conclusions and limits of the study: Clinical and demographic metadata were provided uncurated, with the amount varying by source and participant.

The CDR3 contains 16 residues, cysteine and phenylalanine counted. The read is trimmed to its CDR3 DNA, 48 bases read in frame from base 1. For this chain, trimming is 5 bases at the V end and 4 bases at the J end, and the number of junction bases without a gene match is 10. According to the germline V gene, CDR1 reads SGHAT and CDR2 reads FQNNGV. This clone was found once. Its antigen remains unidentified. Base quality data are lacking; no much larger clone is found one base away. The collaborating institutions used their own protocols to collect whole blood in K2EDTA tubes. For TCRbeta analysis, collaborator samples were shipped as frozen whole blood, as isolated PBMCs, or as DNA extracted from either sample type. TCRbeta CDR3 regions were amplified from genomic DNA by means of the immunoSEQ Assay, a bias-controlled multiplex PCR. On the authors' methods: Within the assay, amplification of reference gene primers was used to estimate how many nucleated cells each sample contained. Sequence reads were collapsed and filtered to measure the absolute abundance of every unique TCRbeta CDR3 rearrangement. For each sample, productive Simpson clonality was calculated as the square root of Simpson's diversity index over productive rearrangements. This is the immuneACCESS table as TCRdb keeps it, with only in-frame sequences that have V and J called. A part of the clones is gone; compared with another copy, unresolved V genes explain less than half, and the rest is unexplained. Clone size and the V and J calls come from that table; the DNA yielded D and trimming. The sample yields roughly 300,000 clones; 65% to 90% were counted once. Of the sample, about an eighth falls within the top ten clones.

In this chain, TRBV11-2 is recombined with TRBJ1-4, with 7 bases in between that match TRBD1. Sequencing input: peripheral blood. The receptor was derived from a human donor in a cohort sampled during active COVID-19. The CDR3 region: CASSPTTGAYNEKLFF. In nucleotide form, the sequence is TGTGCCAGCAGCCCCACAACAGGGGCCTATAATGAAAAACTGTTTTTT.